The 5 T cell receptor beta chains in this list originate from one sample, sequenced in a study of CD8 T cells in Susac syndrome. Random hexamers were used to reverse transcribe an amount of about 0.45 to 1 ug RNA. TCRdb redid the calling of the immunoSEQ multiplex PCR reads with MiXCR, one entry per CDR3 protein. Of 150,000 to 200,000 distinct CDR3 sequences in the sample, 95% are singletons; the top ten hold around 0.16%. The sample consisted of CD8+ T cells from PBMCs. These receptors came from a human donor with Susac syndrome.

This rearrangement joins TRBV5-4 to TRBJ2-3, with D maybe TRBD2 (5 bases). The V gene lost 4 bases and the J gene lost 5 bases, with 8 bases spanning the gap. The CDR3 totals 12 residues. Germline-derived CDR1 and CDR2 are SGHNT and YYREEE (reference sequence). Here the CDR3 DNA reads TGTGCCAGCAGCCCTGAGGGAGATACGCAGTATTTT. It codes for CASSPEGDTQYF.

The V call is TRBV20-1, the J call TRBJ2-1; 10 positions agree with TRBD2. The CDR3 extends over 15 amino acids. CDR1 and CDR2 from the germline V gene are DFQATT and SNEGSKA (reference sequence). The trim removed 3 bases at V and 9 bases at J, leaving 11 bases unmatched. The CDR3 nucleotides are TGCAGTGCTAGTTTACTCGGGACTAGCGATATTGAGCAGTTCTTC. This translates into CSASLLGTSDIEQFF.

CDR3 residues: CSVEQGPFGYTF. The CDR3 nucleotides read TGCAGCGTTGAACAGGGACCTTTTGGCTACACCTTC. The genes are TRBV29-1 and TRBJ1-2, with a tentative D call TRBD1 (5 bases). The V end lost 2 bases, the J end lost 7 bases, and 11 bases lay between the germline ends. There are 12 residues in the CDR3. Looked up from germline, CDR1 is SQVTM and CDR2 is ANQGSEA.

The rearrangement joins TRBV15 to TRBJ2-1; 10 bases are shared with TRBD2. CDR1 and CDR2 from the germline V gene are LNHNV and YYDKDF (reference sequence). V lost 6 bases to trimming and J lost 7 bases; unmatched junction nucleotides: 9. The CDR3 length is 15 residues. The CDR3 nucleotides are TGTGCCACCAGTCCGAGCGGGGGGGCCAGGAATGAGCAGTTCTTC. It codes for CATSPSGGARNEQFF.

The count of this clonotype is one. This rearrangement joins TRBV6-1 to TRBJ1-6, with a tentative D call TRBD1 (6 bases). V lost 6 bases to trimming and J lost 13 bases, with 7 bases between them. The germline V gene has CDR1 MNHNS and CDR2 SASEGT. The CDR3 is made up of 10 amino acids. DNA for the CDR3: TGTGCCAGCAGCCAGGGGCCCCTCCACTTT. Amino acid sequence: CASSQGPLHF.